The 9 T cell receptor beta chains given below trace back to one sample, sequenced in a study of shared clonotypes between healthy human individuals (dated by TCRdb to 2020 to 2022). The method was the immunoSEQ multiplex PCR assay. TCRdb re-hosts the immuneACCESS table, in-frame sequences only. Its copies lack some clones; in the studies checked, an unresolved V gene accounts for under half of them, and the cause for the rest is not known. Recorded for this sample are 2 million to 2.5 million clones; more than 90% of them occurred a single time. Roughly 0.13% of the sample is taken by the ten largest. The sample comprised naive CD4+ T cells sorted from blood. The cell subset or site label of this sample denotes: CD45RA+ positively selected. These receptors all come from a young man in good health.

This chain links TRBV7-2 with TRBJ2-1, with TRBD1 matching 7 bases. CDR1 and CDR2 (germline): SGHTA, FQGNSA. The CDR3 loop spans 15 amino acids. V was clipped by 1 base and J by 0 bases; unmatched bases: 0. CDR3 sequence reads: CASSLGDSSYNEQFF. Written as DNA, the CDR3 is TGTGCCAGCAGCTTAGGGGACAGCTCCTACAATGAGCAGTTCTTC.

This chain connects TRBV2 to TRBJ2-5, with TRBD1 matching over 8 bases. Germline V lookup: CDR1 SNHLY, CDR2 FYNNEI. Trimming at V came to 6 bases and at J to 2 bases, leaving 8 bases not matched to a gene. CDR3 size: 15 residues. CDR3 nucleotide sequence: TGTGCCAGCAGGGCGGACAGGGCATCTCAAGAGACCCAGTACTTC. Amino acid sequence: CASRADRASQETQYF.

This chain links TRBV4-3 with TRBJ2-1; TRBD2 agrees at 13 bases. V was pared by 0 bases and J by 9 bases, with 17 bases of the junction left unmatched. Germline V gives CDR1 LGHNA, CDR2 YSLEER. The CDR3 consists of 20 residues. Written as DNA, the CDR3 is TGCGCCAGCAGCCAAGATTCGCCGTACCGACTAGCGGGAGGACGCAGTGAGCAGTTCTTC. This sequence encodes CASSQDSPYRLAGGRSEQFF.

CDR3 DNA: TGTGCTAGTGGTTTGGTCCCTTCCTACGAGCAGTACTTC. Encoded protein: CASGLVPSYEQYF. The rearrangement uses TRBV12-5 and TRBJ2-7; D unresolved. Trimming cost V 0 bases and J 1 base, with 4 bases left between them. Germline V lookup: CDR1 LGHNT, CDR2 FRNRAP. The CDR3 length is 13 residues.

J is TRBJ1-5 and V is TRBV28, with a weak D call TRBD1 (5 bases). The germline V and J ends were trimmed by 3 bases and 3 bases, with 24 bases remaining between them. Germline lookup yields CDR1 MDHEN and CDR2 SYDVKM. This CDR3 has 19 amino acids. The CDR3 sequence is CASSLSGLPGWEPNQPQHF. In DNA, the CDR3 is TGTGCCAGCAGTTTGAGTGGGCTACCAGGGTGGGAGCCCAATCAGCCCCAGCATTTT.

The V call is TRBV7-9, the J call TRBJ2-7; TRBD1 might be the D (6 bases). The ends were cut back, 2 bases at V and 5 bases at J, with 13 bases in the middle. In germline, CDR1 is SEHNR, CDR2 FQNEAQ (reference sequence). The CDR3 loop spans 14 amino acids. The CDR3 loop reads CASSLQGLIHEQYF. The CDR3 DNA sequence: TGTGCCAGCAGCTTACAGGGGCTAATCCACGAGCAGTACTTC.

The V call is TRBV4-1, the J call TRBJ2-5, with D possibly TRBD2 on 5 matching bases. Between the trimmed V and J ends, which lost 1 base and 8 bases, there was a span of 14 bases. CDR1 and CDR2 (germline): MGHRA, YSYEKL. This CDR3 comprises 14 residues. CDR3 protein: CASSQGESPGTQYF. The CDR3 DNA reads TGCGCCAGCAGCCAAGGGGAGTCGCCAGGCACCCAGTACTTC.

The chain employs TRBV29-1 and TRBJ1-2; TRBD1 matches at 9 bases. This CDR3 is 12 amino acids long. The germline V gene encodes CDR1 SQVTM and CDR2 ANQGSEA. V lost 6 bases, J lost 8 bases, and 7 bases stayed unmatched. The CDR3 here is CSVVLDRGGYTF. Here the CDR3 DNA reads TGCAGCGTCGTTTTGGACAGGGGCGGCTACACCTTC.

Comments on this clone: In the same sample, other DNA sequences code for this CDR3. The chain employs TRBV6-1 and TRBJ2-2; either TRBD1 or TRBD2 may fit D (6 bases each). The CDR3 spans 15 residues. Trimming stripped 2 bases from V and 0 bases from J, with 7 bases between. Per the germline V gene, CDR1 is MNHNS and CDR2 is SASEGT. The CDR3: CASSERGANTGELFF. As DNA, the CDR3 is TGTGCCAGCAGTGAAAGGGGGGCGAACACCGGGGAGCTGTTTTTT.